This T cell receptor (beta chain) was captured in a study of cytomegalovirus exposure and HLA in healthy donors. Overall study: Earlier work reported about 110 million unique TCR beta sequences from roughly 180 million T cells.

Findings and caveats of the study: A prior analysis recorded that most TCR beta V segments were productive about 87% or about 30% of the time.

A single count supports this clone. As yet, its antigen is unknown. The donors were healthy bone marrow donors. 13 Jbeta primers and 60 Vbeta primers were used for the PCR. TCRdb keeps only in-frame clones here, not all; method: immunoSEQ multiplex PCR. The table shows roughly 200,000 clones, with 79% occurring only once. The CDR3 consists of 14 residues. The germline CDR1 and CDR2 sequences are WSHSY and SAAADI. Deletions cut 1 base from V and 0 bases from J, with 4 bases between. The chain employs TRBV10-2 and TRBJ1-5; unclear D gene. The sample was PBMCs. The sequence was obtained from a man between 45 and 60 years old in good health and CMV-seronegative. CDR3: CASSEYSSNQPQHF. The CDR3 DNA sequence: TGCGCCAGCAGTGAGTACAGTAGCAATCAGCCCCAGCATTTT.